The rows below give T cell receptor beta chains drawn from one sample of a study of CD8 T cells in ankylosing spondylitis. Each CDR3 protein is one row after TCRdb ran MiXCR on the 5' RACE reads. The data hold 100,000 to 150,000 distinct CDR3 sequences, with over 6% observed a single time. Sequencing was performed on blood, either unsorted or a sorted T cell fraction (not recorded which). The receptors here all came from a male donor with ankylosing spondylitis or in good health (not recorded which). CDR3s include the opening cysteine and the closing phenylalanine or tryptophan. D genes are given only for firm matches. Rows may omit the clone size; those that give it use once, few, many or a size class.

V gene,J gene,CDR3 length,clone size,D gene,CDR3 protein,CDR3 DNA
TRBV6-1,TRBJ2-3,15,many,.,CASSRGVGMADTQYF,TGTGCCAGCAGTCGAGGGGTGGGGATGGCGGATACGCAGTATTTT
TRBV12-3/TRBV12-4,TRBJ1-2,12,many,.,CASSFGTGSYTF,TGTGCCAGCAGTTTTGGGACCGGGAGCTACACCTTC
TRBV29-1,TRBJ2-7,14,many,.,CSVGRTGTSYEQYF,TGCAGCGTGGGGCGAACAGGGACCAGCTACGAGCAGTACTTC
TRBV4-3,TRBJ1-5,15,many,TRBD1,CASSQGTGMNQPQHF,TGCGCCAGCAGCCAAGGGACAGGGATGAATCAGCCCCAGCATTTT
TRBV12-3/TRBV12-4,TRBJ1-1,13,few,TRBD1,CASSLTGDTEAFF,TGTGCCAGCAGCCTGACAGGGGACACTGAAGCTTTCTTT
TRBV14,TRBJ1-5,16,many,TRBD1,CASRQREQGCNQPQHF,TGTGCCAGCAGGCAAAGAGAACAGGGGTGCAATCAGCCCCAGCATTTT
TRBV6-1,TRBJ1-6,17,many,.,CASSRPGLNTYNSPLHF,TGTGCCAGCAGTAGGCCCGGGCTTAATACATATAATTCACCCCTCCACTTT
TRBV11-2,TRBJ2-7,15,.,TRBD1,CASSFGTGKFYEQYF,TGTGCCAGCAGCTTCGGGACAGGGAAATTCTACGAGCAGTACTTC
TRBV29-1,TRBJ1-2,15,many,.,CSVGSGRGVNYGYTF,TGCAGCGTTGGGTCCGGCAGGGGAGTAAACTATGGCTACACCTTC
TRBV5-1,TRBJ2-7,15,many,.,CASSLEAGSSYEQYF,TGCGCCAGCAGCTTGGAGGCGGGGAGCTCCTACGAGCAGTACTTC
TRBV12-3/TRBV12-4,TRBJ2-1,13,many,.,CASTLREGNEQFF,TGTGCCAGCACCCTACGGGAAGGGAATGAGCAGTTCTTC
TRBV14,TRBJ1-2,13,many,.,CASSQVVWYGYTF,TGTGCCAGCAGCCAAGTTGTTTGGTATGGCTACACCTTC
TRBV4-1,TRBJ2-3,17,many,TRBD2,CASSQDGGGTGPDTQYF,TGCGCCAGCAGCCAAGATGGGGGGGGGACTGGTCCAGATACGCAGTATTTT
TRBV7-8,TRBJ2-1,16,many,TRBD2,CASSLVVSGGNNEQFF,TGTGCCAGCAGCTTAGTGGTTAGCGGGGGAAACAATGAGCAGTTCTTC
TRBV2,TRBJ2-7,15,many,.,CASSIPKRQSYEQYF,TGTGCCAGCAGTATTCCGAAGAGACAGAGTTACGAGCAGTACTTC
TRBV7-8,TRBJ2-2,17,many,TRBD1,CASSDRDRVFIPGELFF,TGTGCCAGCAGCGACCGGGACAGGGTCTTTATTCCCGGGGAGCTGTTTTTT
TRBV20-1,TRBJ1-5,15,many,TRBD1,CSAVSGGASNQPQHF,TGCAGTGCTGTGTCAGGGGGCGCATCTAATCAGCCCCAGCATTTT
TRBV20-1,TRBJ1-4,13,few,.,CSATGAVGEKLFF,TGCAGTGCTACAGGGGCCGTGGGTGAAAAACTGTTTTTT
TRBV27,TRBJ1-5,17,many,TRBD1,CARTAVRTGPRNQPQHF,TGTGCCAGGACCGCTGTGAGGACAGGGCCCCGTAATCAGCCCCAGCATTTT
TRBV27,TRBJ1-1,15,many,.,CASSKLQVMNTEAFF,TGTGCCAGCAGTAAACTTCAGGTTATGAACACTGAAGCTTTCTTT
TRBV18,TRBJ2-5,18,.,TRBD2,CASSPRDLAGGGQETQYF,TGTGCCAGCTCACCACGCGACCTAGCGGGAGGTGGGCAAGAGACCCAGTACTTC
TRBV27,TRBJ1-1,14,many,.,CASSPSRLNTEAFF,TGTGCCAGCAGTCCCTCCAGGTTGAACACTGAAGCTTTCTTT
TRBV7-6,TRBJ2-7,14,many,TRBD1,CASSDGQGVYEQYF,TGTGCCAGCAGCGATGGACAGGGGGTTTACGAGCAGTACTTC
TRBV5-1,TRBJ1-2,14,many,TRBD1,CASSPGQDPYGYTF,TGCGCCAGCAGCCCGGGACAGGACCCCTATGGCTACACCTTC
TRBV11-2,TRBJ1-2,14,many,TRBD1,CASSTGTGLHGYTF,TGTGCCAGCAGCACCGGGACAGGGCTCCATGGCTACACCTTC
TRBV4-1,TRBJ2-1,17,many,.,CASSQEGGAAGYNEQFF,TGCGCCAGCAGCCAAGAAGGGGGGGCCGCGGGGTACAATGAGCAGTTCTTC
TRBV15,TRBJ2-5,15,many,TRBD2,CATSTRTSLQETQYF,TGTGCCACCAGCACCAGGACTAGTCTGCAAGAGACCCAGTACTTC
TRBV4-1,TRBJ2-7,15,many,.,CASSHLSGTSYEQYF,TGCGCCAGCAGCCACCTTAGCGGAACGTCCTACGAGCAGTACTTC
TRBV20-1,TRBJ2-1,13,many,TRBD2,CSGAGGSYNEQFF,TGCAGTGGGGCGGGAGGCTCCTACAATGAGCAGTTCTTC
TRBV20-1,TRBJ2-7,13,many,TRBD2,CSARLRTSYEQYF,TGCAGTGCTAGACTCCGGACTAGTTACGAGCAGTACTTC
TRBV20-1,TRBJ2-1,13,many,.,CSALHGPYNEQFF,TGCAGTGCTCTTCACGGGCCCTACAATGAGCAGTTCTTC
TRBV9,TRBJ2-7,15,many,.,CASSVSGDVLNEQYF,TGTGCCAGCAGCGTCTCGGGAGACGTTTTGAACGAGCAGTACTTC
TRBV20-1,TRBJ1-5,17,many,TRBD1,CSATGTGLSFGNQPQHF,TGCAGTGCAACCGGGACAGGGCTTAGTTTCGGCAATCAGCCCCAGCATTTT
TRBV5-1,TRBJ2-1,16,many,.,CASSTPLLSSYNEQFF,TGCGCCAGCAGCACCCCTCTCTTAAGCTCCTACAATGAGCAGTTCTTC
TRBV20-1,TRBJ2-7,15,many,TRBD1,CSASSGQGETYEQYF,TGCAGTGCCAGTTCCGGACAGGGCGAAACCTACGAGCAGTACTTC
TRBV5-8,TRBJ1-5,14,many,.,CASSLVGSNQPQHF,TGTGCCAGCAGCTTGGTGGGGAGCAATCAGCCCCAGCATTTT
TRBV12-3/TRBV12-4,TRBJ2-5,15,many,.,CASTDPGPSWGTQYF,TGTGCCAGCACTGATCCGGGCCCTAGTTGGGGGACCCAGTACTTC
TRBV24-1,TRBJ2-5,14,many,TRBD2,CATSLAGGVETQYF,TGTGCCACCAGTTTAGCGGGAGGAGTTGAGACCCAGTACTTC